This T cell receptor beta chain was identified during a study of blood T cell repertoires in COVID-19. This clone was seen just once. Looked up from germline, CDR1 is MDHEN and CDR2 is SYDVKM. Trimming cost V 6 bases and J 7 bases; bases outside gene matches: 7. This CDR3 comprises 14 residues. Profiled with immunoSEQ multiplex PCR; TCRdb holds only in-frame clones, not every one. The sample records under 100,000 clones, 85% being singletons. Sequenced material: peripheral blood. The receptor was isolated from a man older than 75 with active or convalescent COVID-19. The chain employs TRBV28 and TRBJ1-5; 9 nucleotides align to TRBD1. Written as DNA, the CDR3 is TGTGCCAGCAGGAGGACAGGGGAGGGGCAGCCCCAGCATTTT. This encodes CASRRTGEGQPQHF.